This T cell receptor beta chain stems from a study of blood T cells in healthy people across ages. Findings and limits, study-wide: No conclusive comparison of naive versus antigen-experienced cells was possible with unsorted PBMCs. It was held that the diversity estimates obtained from one million T cells were underestimates.

The CDR3 extends over 16 amino acids. V lost 8 bases and J lost 0, with 20 bases in between. CDR1 SQVTM and CDR2 ANQGSEA come from the germline V gene. A sample-barcoded 5' primer and a J-beta primer mix were used in a second PCR of roughly 7 to 12 cycles. TCRdb analysed the 5' RACE reads with MiXCR anew, one entry per CDR3 protein. The sample consists of around 1,800,000 distinct CDR3 sequences, roughly two fifths of them appearing once. This clonotype has a handful of counts. The antigen is undetermined. Sequenced: blood. The chain links TRBV29-1 to TRBJ2-1; D is unresolved. This receptor was obtained from a human donor in good health. In nucleotides, the CDR3 is TGCAGCCCCAAGTGGAGCGCGAGGAGCTCCTACAATGAGCAGTTCTTC. This codes for CSPKWSARSSYNEQFF.